The next 7 T cell receptor beta chains were all read from a single sample in a study of glioma-infiltrating T cells. TCR alpha and beta CDR3 regions were amplified from RNA using iRepertoire nested multiplex PCR. TCRdb re-derived calls from the multiplex PCR reads in MiXCR, one entry per CDR3 protein. This sample has under 130,000 distinct CDR3 sequences, with less than 30% found just once. Sequences were obtained from glioma tissue, nonneoplastic brain tissue, or PBMCs (not recorded which). These TCRs come from a human donor with low-grade glioma or glioblastoma, undergoing nonglioma brain surgery, or in good health (not recorded which).

This chain uses TRBV2 with TRBJ2-1, with TRBD2 matching over 8 bases. The germline V gene encodes CDR1 SNHLY and CDR2 FYNNEI. The CDR3 is 16 amino acids. Trimming at V came to 2 bases and at J to 0 bases, leaving 3 bases not matched to a gene. The CDR3: CASSERGGSSYNEQFF. DNA of the CDR3: TGTGCCAGCAGTGAACGGGGGGGCAGCTCCTACAATGAGCAGTTCTTC.

In this sample, this clonotype turned up many times. CDR3 loop: CASRRGADGHYGYTF. The CDR3 DNA is TGTGCCAGCAGGCGGGGGGCAGACGGGCACTATGGCTACACCTTC. The chain has TRBV12-3 or TRBV12-4 and TRBJ1-2, with a tentative D call TRBD1 (6 bases). The CDR3 totals 15 residues. Trimming took off 6 bases at V and 3 bases at J, with 17 bases between the two ends.

This clonotype was observed at least ten times. The chain carries TRBV7-3 and TRBJ1-3, with D unresolved. V shed 5 bases and J shed 3 bases, with 11 bases lying between them. Germline V gene lookup returns CDR1 SGHTA and CDR2 FQGTGA. The CDR3 contains 14 residues. Here the CDR3 DNA reads TGTGCCAGCAGCCTTGACGGGAATGGAAACACCATATATTTT. Encoded protein: CASSLDGNGNTIYF.

The sample holds many counts of this clonotype. The chain uses TRBV3-1 and TRBJ1-1; TRBD1 might be the D (5 bases). In germline, CDR1 is LGHDT, CDR2 YNNKEL (reference sequence). The length of the CDR3 is 16 residues. The ends were cut back, 1 base at V and 9 bases at J, with 21 bases in the middle. This chain's CDR3 is CASSQGLWGSLSQAFF. CDR3 DNA: TGTGCCAGCAGCCAAGGGTTATGGGGGAGCCTCTCCCAAGCTTTCTTT.

This clonotype was counted a few times. CDR3 in DNA: TGCGCCAGCAGCCCCCGTTACGAGACCGTGAATGCTGAAGCTTTCTTT. Protein: CASSPRYETVNAEAFF. This sequence joins TRBV4-3 and TRBJ1-1; D gene uncertain. Trimming shortened V by 4 bases and J by 6 bases, and 21 bases separated the two germline ends. The germline V gene has CDR1 LGHNA and CDR2 YSLEER. This CDR3 has 16 amino acids.

This clonotype was recorded many times. The V call is TRBV7-2, the J call TRBJ1-5; D is unresolved. V was trimmed by 5 bases and J by 1 base, leaving 6 bases between them. The CDR3 is made up of 13 amino acids. Looked up from germline, CDR1 is SGHTA and CDR2 is FQGNSA. The CDR3 loop is CASSQRSNQPQHF. CDR3 bases: TGTGCCAGCAGCCAACGGAGCAATCAGCCCCAGCATTTT.

J is TRBJ1-5 and V is TRBV6-1, with 10 bases matching TRBD1. The CDR3 consists of 14 residues. Germline CDR1 is MNHNS and CDR2 is SASEGT. J gave up 7 bases and V 8 bases, and 8 bases lay outside the gene matches. The CDR3 spells CASRFGQGGQPQHF. CDR3 in DNA: TGTGCCAGCCGTTTCGGACAGGGGGGGCAGCCCCAGCATTTT.